This T cell receptor (beta chain) was recorded in a study of cytomegalovirus exposure and HLA in healthy donors. Study-level information: Researchers found that around 80% of a few hundred genotyped donors fell within the Caucasian-associated ancestry cluster.

The CDR3 covers 14 residues. V lost 1 base to trimming and J lost 1 base, with 7 bases between them. The V gene's germline CDR1 is MNHEY and CDR2 SMNVEV (reference sequence). Findings and limits, study-wide: Most of the TCR beta V segments (in an earlier analysis) were productive either about 87% or about 30% of the time. Some V segments could not be told apart, so they were left out, TRBV6-2 and TRBV6-3 among them. Most TCR sequences were uncommon, yet certain public TCRs appeared in many donors.

Primers included in the PCR were 60 Vbeta and 13 Jbeta primers. Profiling relied on immunoSEQ multiplex PCR, and the TCRdb table lists in-frame clones only, not all of them. The sample includes about 170,000 clones, 77% of them seen just once. A word on this clone: Its antigen is unidentified.

The clonotype was recovered from a woman aged 25 to 39 in good health and CMV-seropositive. This sequence joins TRBV27 and TRBJ2-5; tentative D call: TRBD1 (5 bases). Source material: PBMCs. Here the CDR3 DNA reads TGTGCCAGCAGTTTATACAGGAGCCAAGAGACCCAGTACTTC. Translated: CASSLYRSQETQYF.